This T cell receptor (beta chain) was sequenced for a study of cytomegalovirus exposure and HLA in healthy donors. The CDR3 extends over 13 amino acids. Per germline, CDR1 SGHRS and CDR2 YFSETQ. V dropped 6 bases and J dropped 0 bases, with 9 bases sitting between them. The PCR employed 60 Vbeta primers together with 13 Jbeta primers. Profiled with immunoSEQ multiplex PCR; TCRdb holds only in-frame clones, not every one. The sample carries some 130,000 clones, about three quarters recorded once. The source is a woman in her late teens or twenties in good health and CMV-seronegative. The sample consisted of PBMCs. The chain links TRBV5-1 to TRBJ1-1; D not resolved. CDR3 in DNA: TGCGCCAGCAATGGGGAGATGAACACTGAAGCTTTCTTT. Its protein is CASNGEMNTEAFF.